What follows is one T cell receptor beta chain and its context. Its recognized antigen is unknown. Base qualities were left out, and no much larger clone turns up one base away. The time point tag for this specimen amounts to: recipient sample about 28 days before transplant, after cytoreduction. Blood from recipients was drawn about 28 days before transplant and again at days 30, 100 and 180 after transplant. Nuclei Lysis Solution was used to extract genomic DNA from fresh or cryopreserved unfractionated peripheral blood mononuclear cells. The germline V gene specifies MNHNS as CDR1 and SASEGT as CDR2. The CDR3 sequence holds 15 residues, the cysteine and phenylalanine included. Only CDR3 DNA is held: 45 bases, read in frame from base 1. The V end loses 4 bases and the J end loses 1 base, and a stretch of 13 bases separates them. With the immunoSEQ assay, which is a bias-controlled multiplex PCR relying on V- and J-specific primers, TCR beta CDR3 regions were amplified from genomic DNA. In a second PCR step, a proprietary barcode and Illumina adapter sequences were attached to the CDR3 amplicons. CDR3 libraries were sequenced on an Illumina MiSeq instrument. On the study's bioinformatics: Export and quality control were performed with immunoSEQ Analyzer 3.0, and downstream analyses were performed with R Bioconductor and Immunarch. Only productive rearrangements in the normalized downsampled data set were used to calculate repertoire metrics. Pathologically expanded clonotypes were defined as those larger than 5 templates in the normalized cohort. Repertoire diversity was measured with the Inverse Simpson Index. To capture all clonotypes, the CMV-specificity analyses were run on the non-normalized data set. TCRdb carries this immuneACCESS record with in-frame sequences only. Its versions omit some clonotypes, under half of them owing to an unresolved V gene in the studies checked, with the rest unexplained. The DNA gave D and trimming, while V, J and clone size come from that table. The sample table lists tens of thousands of clones, around 96% of them with a count of one. The ten largest clonotypes hold roughly 1.5% of the sample.

The sample originates from a study of T cell clonotyping in hematopoietic cell transplantation (TCRdb year 2021). Describing the broader study: Pretransplant samples from recipients were collected after cytoreduction. The study collected around 130 blood samples from under 45 consecutive transplant recipients and their related donors. Patients were recruited between late 2015 and January 2017 and followed until late 2020 or death. Study-level results and caveats: Broader TCR repertoire diversity after transplant was predicted by Inverse Simpson Index values from donors and from recipients before transplant. Overlap with donor repertoires was found for only a small fraction of recipient repertoires, with over 97% found to appear de novo at the given depth. Recipient TCR diversity fell after transplant, with pathologically expanded clonotypes rising progressively from day 30 to day 180. The sample size was limited, and CD4 and CD8 repertoire contributions could not be separated because cells were not sorted.

The receptor was isolated from a woman aged 45-65 years with acute myeloid leukemia. Some clones in this sample may be carry-over from other donors' samples. This specimen was peripheral blood mononuclear cells, taken before stem cell transplant. This sequence uses TRBV6-1 and TRBJ1-1, with the D gene not confidently named. In nucleotides, the sequence is TGTGCCAGCAGTGCGGGCCCTTTCGGGAACACTGAAGCTTTCTTT. It translates to CASSAGPFGNTEAFF.